This T cell receptor beta chain was sequenced during a study of liver allograft versus peripheral blood T cells. The overall study: Liver transplant recipients had T cell receptor repertoires compared between transplanted liver and peripheral blood.

Study findings and constraints: Differences were reported between the T cell receptor repertoires inside liver allografts and those that were detected in peripheral blood.

This clonotype was seen at least ten times. Its antigen is not identified. TCRdb reanalysed the reads using MiXCR and keeps one entry per CDR3 protein. The sample shows around 1,600 distinct CDR3 sequences, approximately 15% of them seen only once. Trimming shortened V by 2 bases and J by 8 bases, and 8 bases separated the two germline ends. CDR3 length: 12 amino acids. Germline CDR1 MDHEN, CDR2 SYDVKM. The TCR sequence derives from a human patient who had a liver transplant. Some T cells here may be from the graft donor. This chain uses TRBV28 with TRBJ2-3, with a possible D match to TRBD1 (5 bases). The CDR3 loop reads CASSLPGSTQYF. The CDR3 nucleotides are TGTGCCAGCAGTTTACCAGGGTCTACGCAGTATTTT.